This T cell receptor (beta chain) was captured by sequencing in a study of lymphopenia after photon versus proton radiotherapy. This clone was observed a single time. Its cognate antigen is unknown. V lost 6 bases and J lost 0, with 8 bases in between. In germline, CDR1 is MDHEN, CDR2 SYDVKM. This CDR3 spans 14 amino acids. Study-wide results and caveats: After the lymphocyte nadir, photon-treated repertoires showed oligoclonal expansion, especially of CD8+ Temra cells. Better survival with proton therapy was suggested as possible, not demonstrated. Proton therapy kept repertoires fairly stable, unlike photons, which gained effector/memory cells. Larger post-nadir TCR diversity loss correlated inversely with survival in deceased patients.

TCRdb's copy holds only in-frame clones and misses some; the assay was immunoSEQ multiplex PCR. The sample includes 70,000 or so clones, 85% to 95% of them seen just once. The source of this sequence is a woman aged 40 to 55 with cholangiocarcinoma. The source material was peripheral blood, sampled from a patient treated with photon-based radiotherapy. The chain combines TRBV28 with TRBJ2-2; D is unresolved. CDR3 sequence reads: CASSVAANTGELFF. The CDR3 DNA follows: TGTGCCAGCAGCGTGGCGGCGAACACCGGGGAGCTGTTTTTT.